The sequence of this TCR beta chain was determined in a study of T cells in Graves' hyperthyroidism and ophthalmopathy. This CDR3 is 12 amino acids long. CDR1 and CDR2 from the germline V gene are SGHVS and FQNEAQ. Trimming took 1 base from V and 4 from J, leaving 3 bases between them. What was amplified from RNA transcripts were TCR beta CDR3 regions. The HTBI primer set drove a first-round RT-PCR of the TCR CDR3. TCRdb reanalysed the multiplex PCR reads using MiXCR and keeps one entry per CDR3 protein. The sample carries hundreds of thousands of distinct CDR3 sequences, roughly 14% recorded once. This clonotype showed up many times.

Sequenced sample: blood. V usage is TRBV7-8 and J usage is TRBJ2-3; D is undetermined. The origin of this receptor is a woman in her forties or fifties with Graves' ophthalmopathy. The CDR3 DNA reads TGTGCCAGCAGCTTAGACTCAGATACGCAGTATTTT. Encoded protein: CASSLDSDTQYF. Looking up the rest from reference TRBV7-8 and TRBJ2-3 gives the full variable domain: GAGVSQSPRYKVAKRGQDVALRCDPISGHVSLFWYQQALGQGPEFLTYFQNEAQLDKSGLPSDRFFAERPEGSVSTLKIQRTQQEDSAVYLCASSLDSDTQYFGPGTRLTVL.